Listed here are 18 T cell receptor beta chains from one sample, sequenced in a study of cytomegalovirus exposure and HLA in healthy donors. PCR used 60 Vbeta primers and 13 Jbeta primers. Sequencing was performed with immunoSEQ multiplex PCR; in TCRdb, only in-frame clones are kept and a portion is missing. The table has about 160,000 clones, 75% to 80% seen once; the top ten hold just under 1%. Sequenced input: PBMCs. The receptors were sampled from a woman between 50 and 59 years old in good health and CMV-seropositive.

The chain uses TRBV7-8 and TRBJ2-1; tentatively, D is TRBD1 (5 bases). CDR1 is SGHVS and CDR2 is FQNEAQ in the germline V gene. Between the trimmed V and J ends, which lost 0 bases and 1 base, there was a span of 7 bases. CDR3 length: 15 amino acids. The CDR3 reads CASSLAGLSYNEQFF. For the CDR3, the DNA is TGTGCCAGCAGCTTAGCGGGGCTTTCCTACAATGAGCAGTTCTTC. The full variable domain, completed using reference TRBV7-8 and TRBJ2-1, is GAGVSQSPRYKVAKRGQDVALRCDPISGHVSLFWYQQALGQGPEFLTYFQNEAQLDKSGLPSDRFFAERPEGSVSTLKIQRTQQEDSAVYLCASSLAGLSYNEQFFGPGTRLTVL.

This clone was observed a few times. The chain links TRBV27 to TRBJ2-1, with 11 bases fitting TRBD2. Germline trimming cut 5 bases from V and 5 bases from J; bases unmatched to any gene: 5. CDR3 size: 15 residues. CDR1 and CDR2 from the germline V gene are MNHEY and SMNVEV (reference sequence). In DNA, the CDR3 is TGTGCCAGCAGTGGCGGGACTAGCGGTGACAATGAGCAGTTCTTC. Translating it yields CASSGGTSGDNEQFF.

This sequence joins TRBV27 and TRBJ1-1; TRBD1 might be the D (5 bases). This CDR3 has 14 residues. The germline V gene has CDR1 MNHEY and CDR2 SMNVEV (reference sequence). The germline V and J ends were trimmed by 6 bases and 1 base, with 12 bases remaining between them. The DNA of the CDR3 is TGTGCCAGCAGGGGGCTGGGGTCGAACACTGAAGCTTTCTTT. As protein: CASRGLGSNTEAFF.

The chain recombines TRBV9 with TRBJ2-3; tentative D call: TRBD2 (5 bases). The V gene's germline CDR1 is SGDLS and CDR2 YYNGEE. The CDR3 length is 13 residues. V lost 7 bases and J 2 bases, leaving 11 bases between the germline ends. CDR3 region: CASARRNTDTQYF. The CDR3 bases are TGTGCCAGCGCTAGGAGGAACACAGATACGCAGTATTTT.

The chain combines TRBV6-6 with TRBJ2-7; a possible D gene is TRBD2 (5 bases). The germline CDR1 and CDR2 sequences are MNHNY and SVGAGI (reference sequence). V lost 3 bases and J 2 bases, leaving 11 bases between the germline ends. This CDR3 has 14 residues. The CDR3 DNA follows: TGTGCCAGCAGTTATCGGCGGACTGCCTACGAGCAGTACTTC. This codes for CASSYRRTAYEQYF.

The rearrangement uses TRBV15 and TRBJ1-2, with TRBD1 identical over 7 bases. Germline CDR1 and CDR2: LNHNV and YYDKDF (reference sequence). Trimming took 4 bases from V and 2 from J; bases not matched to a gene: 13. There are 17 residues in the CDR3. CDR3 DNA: TGTGCCACCAGCAACCGGGACAGAACTCAAGTGAACTATGGCTACACCTTC. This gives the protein CATSNRDRTQVNYGYTF.

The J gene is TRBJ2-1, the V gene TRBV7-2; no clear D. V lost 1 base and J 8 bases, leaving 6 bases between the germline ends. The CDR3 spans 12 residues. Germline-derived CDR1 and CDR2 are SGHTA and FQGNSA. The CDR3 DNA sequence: TGTGCCAGCAGCTTAGTTAGCTATGAGCAGTTCTTC. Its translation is CASSLVSYEQFF.

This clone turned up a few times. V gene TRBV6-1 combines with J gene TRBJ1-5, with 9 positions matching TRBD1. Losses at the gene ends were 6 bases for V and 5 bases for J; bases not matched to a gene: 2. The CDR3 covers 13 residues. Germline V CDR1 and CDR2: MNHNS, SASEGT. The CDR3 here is CASSRQGDQPQHF. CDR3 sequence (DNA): TGTGCCAGCAGCCGACAGGGGGATCAGCCCCAGCATTTT.

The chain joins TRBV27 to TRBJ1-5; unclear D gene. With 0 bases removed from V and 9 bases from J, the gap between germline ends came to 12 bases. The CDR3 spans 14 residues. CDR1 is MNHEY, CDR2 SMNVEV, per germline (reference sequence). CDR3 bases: TGTGCCAGCAGTTTATCGATTGCGGGTGGGCCCCAGCATTTT. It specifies CASSLSIAGGPQHF.

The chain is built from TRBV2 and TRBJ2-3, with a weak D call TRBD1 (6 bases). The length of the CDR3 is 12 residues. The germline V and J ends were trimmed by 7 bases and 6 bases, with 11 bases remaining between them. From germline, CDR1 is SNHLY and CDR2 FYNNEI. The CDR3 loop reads CASKGDGDTQYF. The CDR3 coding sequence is TGTGCCAGCAAGGGGGACGGGGATACGCAGTATTTT.

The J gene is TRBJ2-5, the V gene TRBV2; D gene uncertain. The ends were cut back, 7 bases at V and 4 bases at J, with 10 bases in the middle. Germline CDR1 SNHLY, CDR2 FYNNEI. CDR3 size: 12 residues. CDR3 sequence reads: CASKIALETQYF. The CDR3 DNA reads TGTGCCAGCAAAATAGCCCTAGAGACCCAGTACTTC.

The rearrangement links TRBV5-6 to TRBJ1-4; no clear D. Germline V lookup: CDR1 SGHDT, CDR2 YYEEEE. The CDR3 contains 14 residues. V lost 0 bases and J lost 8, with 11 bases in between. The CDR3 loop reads CASSLVNLREKLFF. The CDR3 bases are TGTGCCAGCAGCTTGGTGAATCTGCGGGAAAAACTGTTTTTT. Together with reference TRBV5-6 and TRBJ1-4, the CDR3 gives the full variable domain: DAGVTQSPTHLIKTRGQQVTLRCSPKSGHDTVSWYQQALGQGPQFIFQYYEEEERQRGNFPDRFSGHQFPNYSSELNVNALLLGDSALYLCASSLVNLREKLFFGSGTQLSVL.

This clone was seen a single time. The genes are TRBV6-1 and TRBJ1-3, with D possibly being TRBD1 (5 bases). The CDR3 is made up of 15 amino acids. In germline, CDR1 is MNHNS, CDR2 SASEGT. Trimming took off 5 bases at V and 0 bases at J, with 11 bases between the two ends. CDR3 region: CASSLPGNSGNTIYF. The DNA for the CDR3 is TGTGCCAGCAGTCTTCCAGGGAACTCTGGAAACACCATATATTTT.

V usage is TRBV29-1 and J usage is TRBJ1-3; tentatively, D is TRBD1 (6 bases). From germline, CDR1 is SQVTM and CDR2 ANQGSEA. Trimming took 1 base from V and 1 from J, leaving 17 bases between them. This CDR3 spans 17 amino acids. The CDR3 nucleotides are TGCAGCGTTGAAGTGTTTTTGCAGGGGTTTTCTGGAAACACCATATATTTT. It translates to CSVEVFLQGFSGNTIYF.

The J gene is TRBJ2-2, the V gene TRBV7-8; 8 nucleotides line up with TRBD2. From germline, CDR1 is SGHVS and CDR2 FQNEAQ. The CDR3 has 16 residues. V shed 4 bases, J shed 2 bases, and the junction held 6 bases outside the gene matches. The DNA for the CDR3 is TGTGCCAGCAGCTCGGGGGGGACTACCAACACCGGGGAGCTGTTTTTT. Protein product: CASSSGGTTNTGELFF.

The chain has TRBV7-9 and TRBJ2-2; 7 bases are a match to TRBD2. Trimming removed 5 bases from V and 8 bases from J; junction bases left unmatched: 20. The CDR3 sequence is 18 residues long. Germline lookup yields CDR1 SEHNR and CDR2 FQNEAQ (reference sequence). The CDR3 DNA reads TGTGCCAGCAGCATCCGGGGACTATCCCCGGTTAAGGGTGGGGAGCTGTTTTTT. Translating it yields CASSIRGLSPVKGGELFF.

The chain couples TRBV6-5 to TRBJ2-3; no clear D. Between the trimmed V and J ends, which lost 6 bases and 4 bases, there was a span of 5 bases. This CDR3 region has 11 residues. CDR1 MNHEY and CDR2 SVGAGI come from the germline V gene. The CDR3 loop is CASRESDTQYF. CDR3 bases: TGTGCCAGCAGGGAGTCAGATACGCAGTATTTT.

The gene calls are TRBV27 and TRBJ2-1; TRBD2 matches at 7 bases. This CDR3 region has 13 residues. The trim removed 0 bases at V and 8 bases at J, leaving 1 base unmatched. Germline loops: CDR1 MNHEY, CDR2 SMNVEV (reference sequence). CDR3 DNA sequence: TGTGCCAGCAGTTTATCGGGGGGGTATGAGCAGTTCTTC. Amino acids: CASSLSGGYEQFF.